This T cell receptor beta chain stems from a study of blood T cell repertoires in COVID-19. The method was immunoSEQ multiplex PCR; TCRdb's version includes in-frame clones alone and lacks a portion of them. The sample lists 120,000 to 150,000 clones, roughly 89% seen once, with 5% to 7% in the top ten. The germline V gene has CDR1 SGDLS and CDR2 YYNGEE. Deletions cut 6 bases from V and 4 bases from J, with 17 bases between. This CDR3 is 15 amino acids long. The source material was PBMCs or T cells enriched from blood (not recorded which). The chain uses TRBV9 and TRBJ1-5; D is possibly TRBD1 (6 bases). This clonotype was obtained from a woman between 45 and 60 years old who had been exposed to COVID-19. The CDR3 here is CASNSQGLSNQPQHF. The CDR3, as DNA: TGTGCCAGCAACTCACAGGGTTTGTCGAATCAGCCCCAGCATTTT.